The 18 T cell receptor beta chains below were found in one sample sequenced in a study of OX40 agonist ivuxolimab in advanced cancers. Some clones are missing from TCRdb's copy, which holds only in-frame ones; the method was immunoSEQ multiplex PCR. The repertoire holds around 36,000 clones, with more than 60% as singletons. The sample in question was CD4+ or CD8+ T cells sorted from blood, obtained in a trial of the OX40 agonist ivuxolimab. The receptor set was obtained from an adult with an advanced solid tumor such as melanoma, head and neck, liver or kidney cancer.

The chain recombines TRBV5-4 with TRBJ1-1, with D possibly being TRBD1 (5 bases). The germline CDR1 and CDR2 sequences are SGHNT and YYREEE (reference sequence). There are 11 residues in the CDR3. Trimming cost V 4 bases and J 8 bases, with 9 bases left between them. The CDR3 DNA reads as TGTGCCAGCAGCGGAGGGGTAGAAGCTTTCTTT. This translates into CASSGGVEAFF.

This clone came up a few times. The chain employs TRBV7-9 and TRBJ2-2; TRBD2 aligns across 8 bases. Losses at the gene ends were 3 bases for V and 4 bases for J; bases not matched to a gene: 7. CDR1 and CDR2 (germline): SEHNR, FQNEAQ (reference sequence). CDR3 length: 16 residues. The CDR3 is CASSLGSGGGTGELFF. In nucleotides, the CDR3 is TGTGCCAGCAGCTTGGGCTCCGGGGGGGGCACCGGGGAGCTGTTTTTT.

V is TRBV9 and J is TRBJ2-5; the D gene is possibly TRBD2 (7 bases). Trimming stripped 4 bases from V and 2 bases from J, with 15 bases between. The CDR3 spans 15 residues. Looked up from germline, CDR1 is SGDLS and CDR2 is YYNGEE. The CDR3 DNA reads TGTGCCAGCAGCTCTGAGGGGGGGCGGCAAGAGACCCAGTACTTC. Protein: CASSSEGGRQETQYF.

The chain couples TRBV5-1 to TRBJ2-7, with D possibly called TRBD1 or TRBD2 (6 bases each). CDR1 is SGHRS, CDR2 YFSETQ, per germline. The CDR3 has 12 amino acids. V gave up 8 bases and J gave up 3 bases, with 12 bases separating them. Here the CDR3 reads CASRGGLYEQYF. The DNA of the CDR3 is TGCGCCAGTAGAGGGGGACTCTACGAGCAGTACTTC.

This clone has only a few counts. The gene calls are TRBV7-9 and TRBJ1-5, with TRBD1 as a possible D gene (5 bases). Germline V lookup: CDR1 SEHNR, CDR2 FQNEAQ (reference sequence). The V and J ends lost 0 bases and 6 bases respectively, with 6 bases between them. The CDR3 is 13 amino acids. CDR3 sequence (DNA): TGTGCCAGCAGCTTAGCCGGGGGTCAGCCCCAGCATTTT. Protein product: CASSLAGGQPQHF.

The V call is TRBV28, the J call TRBJ2-5, with TRBD1 identical over 7 bases. The J call may be wrong; the DNA end is better matched by TRBJ2-7. There are 14 residues in the CDR3. Germline lookup yields CDR1 MDHEN and CDR2 SYDVKM. CDR3 in amino acids: CASTSMTGNYEQYF. The CDR3 DNA reads TGTGCCAGCACCTCTATGACAGGGAACTACGAGCAGTACTTC.

V is TRBV7-8 and J is TRBJ2-5; D remains ambiguous. V was clipped by 8 bases and J by 3 bases, with 13 bases between them. The CDR3 has 13 residues. The V gene's germline CDR1 is SGHVS and CDR2 FQNEAQ. CDR3 nucleotide sequence: TGTGCCAGCCGCCAAGGAATCGAAGAGACCCAGTACTTC. Amino acids: CASRQGIEETQYF.

In this sample, this clone turned up a few times. One end of the junction is discordant with germline, which a read error may explain. The gene calls are TRBV7-8 and TRBJ2-7; 7 nucleotides align to TRBD1. Germline CDR1 SGHVS, CDR2 FQNEAQ. The CDR3 sequence is 14 residues long. CDR3 sequence reads: CASSPTGLGSQGVF. In nucleotides, the CDR3 is TGTGCCAGCAGCCCGACAGGGTTGGGTAGTCAGGGTGTCTTC. The entire variable domain, with the rest obtained from reference TRBV7-8 and TRBJ2-7, is as follows: GAGVSQSPRYKVAKRGQDVALRCDPISGHVSLFWYQQALGQGPEFLTYFQNEAQLDKSGLPSDRFFAERPEGSVSTLKIQRTQQEDSAVYLCASSPTGLGSQGVFGPGTRLTVT.

The V and J genes are TRBV28 and TRBJ2-1; 8 bases are shared with TRBD2. Unmatched junction bases numbered 6, after V lost 7 bases and J lost 7 bases. This CDR3 region has 13 residues. CDR1 is MDHEN, CDR2 SYDVKM, per germline. In DNA, the CDR3 is TGTGCCAGCACTTTCGGGGGGGCGAATGAGCAGTTCTTC. As protein: CASTFGGANEQFF.

V gene TRBV5-4 combines with J gene TRBJ2-4; D possibly corresponds to TRBD1 (6 bases). V was cut by 1 base and J by 2 bases, with 10 bases left in between. This CDR3 contains 15 residues. CDR1 and CDR2 from the germline V gene are SGHNT and YYREEE (reference sequence). CDR3 in DNA: TGTGCCAGCAGCTTGCAGGGGCGGACCAAAAACATTCAGTACTTC. Protein sequence: CASSLQGRTKNIQYF.

This clone was seen once. This chain links TRBV11-2 with TRBJ2-5; D possibly corresponds to TRBD1 (8 bases). CDR3 length: 15 amino acids. Trimming stripped 5 bases from V and 5 bases from J, with 18 bases between. CDR1 SGHAT and CDR2 FQNNGV come from the germline V gene. The chain's CDR3 is CASSHLQQGGETQYF. The DNA for the CDR3 is TGTGCCAGCAGCCATTTACAACAGGGGGGGGAGACCCAGTACTTC.

The CDR3 loop reads CASSIYQQGRRDTIYF. CDR3 DNA sequence: TGTGCCAGTAGCATCTATCAACAGGGACGTCGAGACACCATATATTTT. The genes are TRBV19 and TRBJ1-3; possibly TRBD1 for D (6 bases). This CDR3 is built from 16 residues. V lost 6 bases and J lost 8, with 23 bases in between. In germline, CDR1 is LNHDA, CDR2 SQIVND (reference sequence).

The CDR3 region is CASTPQAGATGELFF. The CDR3 DNA follows: TGTGCCAGCACCCCCCAAGCGGGAGCCACCGGGGAGCTGTTTTTT. The chain combines TRBV9 with TRBJ2-2; TRBD2 aligns across 8 bases. The CDR3 has 15 amino acids. Trimming removed 6 bases from V and 4 bases from J; junction bases left unmatched: 8. Germline loops: CDR1 SGDLS, CDR2 YYNGEE.

V is TRBV15 and J is TRBJ1-5; D gene unclear. This CDR3 has 15 residues. V shed 1 base and J shed 0 bases, with 7 bases lying between them. The V gene's germline CDR1 is LNHNV and CDR2 YYDKDF (reference sequence). The CDR3 DNA sequence: TGTGCCACCAGCAGAGGGGGAGGTAGCAATCAGCCCCAGCATTTT. This sequence encodes CATSRGGGSNQPQHF.

The chain couples TRBV5-6 to TRBJ1-1; D possibly corresponds to TRBD1 (6 bases). Germline-derived CDR1 and CDR2 are SGHDT and YYEEEE. This CDR3 comprises 15 residues. Trimming took 1 base from V and 2 from J, leaving 12 bases between them. The DNA for the CDR3 is TGTGCCAGCAGCTTGTTGGGGGCTAGAAACACTGAAGCTTTCTTT. Amino acid sequence: CASSLLGARNTEAFF.

This chain uses TRBV29-1 with TRBJ2-2; D is perhaps TRBD1 (6 bases). The CDR3 runs to 13 residues. The germline gives CDR1 SQVTM, CDR2 ANQGSEA. V was cut by 4 bases and J by 2 bases, with 8 bases left in between. This CDR3 reads CSVGGGNTGELFF. DNA for the CDR3: TGCAGCGTTGGTGGGGGCAACACCGGGGAGCTGTTTTTT.

V is TRBV15 and J is TRBJ2-4; 12 bases align to TRBD2. CDR3 size: 16 residues. V gave up 3 bases and J gave up 2 bases; unmatched junction bases: 2. Germline V lookup: CDR1 LNHNV, CDR2 YYDKDF (reference sequence). CDR3 amino acids: CATSRLAGGTKNIQYF. The CDR3 DNA follows: TGTGCCACCAGCAGGCTAGCGGGAGGGACCAAAAACATTCAGTACTTC.

The chain carries TRBV28 and TRBJ2-7; D possibly corresponds to TRBD2 (5 bases). The CDR3 loop spans 14 amino acids. CDR1 is MDHEN, CDR2 SYDVKM, per germline. Between the trimmed V and J ends, which lost 3 bases and 4 bases, there was a span of 13 bases. In nucleotides, the CDR3 is TGTGCCAGCAGTTTGGGTAGCGTACGATACGAGCAGTACTTC. It is translated as CASSLGSVRYEQYF.